Listed here are 21 T cell receptor beta chains from one sample, sequenced in a study of shared clonotypes between healthy human individuals. Assay used: immunoSEQ multiplex PCR; TCRdb lists only in-frame clones, some missing. This table has over 950,000 clones, approximately 77% appearing once. Sequencing input: memory CD4+ T cells from PBMCs. This sample's subset: CD45RA-negative fraction. The source is a man younger than 35 in good health. Some clones in this sample may be carry-over from other donors' samples.

This chain links TRBV5-1 with TRBJ2-2; 8 bases agree with TRBD1. The V gene's germline CDR1 is SGHRS and CDR2 YFSETQ. The V segment lost 4 bases and the J segment 1 base; nucleotides outside the gene matches: 6. The CDR3 sequence is 16 residues long. The CDR3 loop reads CASSRGQVGNTGELFF. DNA of the CDR3: TGCGCCAGCAGCCGGGGACAGGTTGGGAACACCGGGGAGCTGTTTTTT.

V usage is TRBV5-1 and J usage is TRBJ2-1; TRBD1 matches at 7 bases. The V gene end was trimmed by 0 bases and the J gene end by 4 bases; junction bases not matched to a gene: 7. The CDR3 extends over 16 amino acids. Germline CDR1 is SGHRS and CDR2 is YFSETQ. The CDR3 here is CASSLERGQLYNEQFF. The CDR3 DNA reads TGCGCCAGCAGCTTGGAGAGGGGACAGCTATACAATGAGCAGTTCTTC.

The genes are TRBV5-1 and TRBJ1-4, with D uncertain. The CDR3 covers 14 residues. The V end was cut by 0 bases, the J end by 6 bases, with 9 bases between. CDR1 is SGHRS and CDR2 is YFSETQ in the germline V gene. The chain's CDR3 is CASSLDYGYEKLFF. CDR3 nucleotide sequence: TGCGCCAGCAGCTTGGATTATGGTTATGAAAAACTGTTTTTT.

This clone was counted once. One end of the junction varies from germline; a read error may be responsible. CDR3: CVSSLGGGRNNEQFF. As DNA, the CDR3 is TGCGTCAGCAGCTTGGGCGGAGGAAGGAACAATGAGCAGTTCTTC. The chain has TRBV5-1 and TRBJ2-1, with D possibly TRBD2 on 5 matching bases. There are 15 residues in the CDR3. The V gene's germline CDR1 is SGHRS and CDR2 YFSETQ.

This chain uses TRBV2 with TRBJ2-1; 11 nucleotides agree with TRBD1. The CDR3 loop spans 16 amino acids. The V gene's germline CDR1 is SNHLY and CDR2 FYNNEI. Unmatched junction bases numbered 9, after V lost 7 bases and J lost 4 bases. CDR3 nucleotide sequence: TGTGCCAGCAATGGACGGACAGGGGGCGAGTACAATGAGCAGTTCTTC. Encoded protein: CASNGRTGGEYNEQFF.

The chain recombines TRBV9 with TRBJ2-1, with TRBD2 matching 8 bases. CDR3 length: 17 residues. V gave up 4 bases and J gave up 7 bases; unmatched junction bases: 16. Germline loops: CDR1 SGDLS, CDR2 YYNGEE. In nucleotides, the CDR3 is TGTGCCAGCAGCCCCGCGATCAGCGGGAGCTGGGTGAATGAGCAGTTCTTC. Amino acid sequence: CASSPAISGSWVNEQFF. Based on the CDR3 plus reference TRBV9 and TRBJ2-1, the full variable domain is DSGVTQTPKHLITATGQRVTLRCSPRSGDLSVYWYQQSLDQGLQFLIQYYNGEERAKGNILERFSAQQFPDLHSELNLSSLELGDSALYFCASSPAISGSWVNEQFFGPGTRLTVL.

This clone was seen a single time. The CDR3, as DNA: TGCGCCAGCAGCTTGGTGGACAGGGGGCCCGGAAACACCATATATTTT. It specifies CASSLVDRGPGNTIYF. The gene calls are TRBV5-1 and TRBJ1-3, with 11 bases aligning to TRBD1. Losses at the gene ends were 0 bases for V and 4 bases for J; bases not matched to a gene: 3. CDR1 and CDR2 from the germline V gene are SGHRS and YFSETQ. The CDR3 extends over 16 amino acids. The full variable domain, rest sourced from reference TRBV5-1 and TRBJ1-3, is KAGVTQTPRYLIKTRGQQVTLSCSPISGHRSVSWYQQTPGQGLQFLFEYFSETQRNKGNFPGRFSGRQFSNSRSEMNVSTLELGDSALYLCASSLVDRGPGNTIYFGEGSWLTVV.

The chain recombines TRBV10-3 with TRBJ2-5; D is possibly TRBD2 (7 bases). This CDR3 is built from 13 residues. Germline V CDR1 and CDR2: ENHRY, SYGVKD. V was clipped by 6 bases and J by 5 bases, with 13 bases between them. For the CDR3, the DNA is TGTGCCATCAGCGGGGGGCGCGGGGAGACCCAGTACTTC. The encoded protein is CAISGGRGETQYF.

There are a few counts of this clone. For the CDR3, the DNA is TGTGCCAGCAGTTCGAAGCCCCCGGGACACTTCTCTGGAAACACCATATATTTT. Its translation is CASSSKPPGHFSGNTIYF. V gene TRBV27 combines with J gene TRBJ1-3; perhaps TRBD1 as D (6 bases). The germline V gene has CDR1 MNHEY and CDR2 SMNVEV (reference sequence). V shed 4 bases and J shed 0 bases, with 19 bases lying between them. This CDR3 is built from 18 residues.

This clone came up a few times. This rearrangement joins TRBV2 to TRBJ1-5; 8 bases are a match to TRBD1. Germline V lookup: CDR1 SNHLY, CDR2 FYNNEI. Unmatched junction bases numbered 9, after V lost 6 bases and J lost 5 bases. This CDR3 has 15 amino acids. The CDR3 nucleotides read TGTGCCAGCAGCGAGGACAGGGAAAGGTATCAGCCCCAGCATTTT. Residues: CASSEDRERYQPQHF.

The chain combines TRBV5-1 with TRBJ2-3; D ambiguous. V was shortened by 4 bases and J by 5 bases, with 11 bases between the two germline ends. The CDR3 runs to 13 residues. The germline gives CDR1 SGHRS, CDR2 YFSETQ. CDR3 in DNA: TGCGCCAGCAGCCTGAAGATCCAAGATACGCAGTATTTT. Translated, it gives CASSLKIQDTQYF.

The chain employs TRBV5-1 and TRBJ2-1; 11 positions match TRBD2. Trimming at V came to 5 bases and at J to 3 bases, leaving 10 bases not matched to a gene. The length of the CDR3 is 17 residues. From germline, CDR1 is SGHRS and CDR2 YFSETQ. The CDR3 DNA reads as TGCGCCAGCAGTTACGCCGGGACTAGCGGTATCTACAATGAGCAGTTCTTC. Its protein is CASSYAGTSGIYNEQFF.

The chain uses TRBV2 and TRBJ2-2, with D unresolved. The germline CDR1 and CDR2 sequences are SNHLY and FYNNEI. The CDR3 loop spans 15 amino acids. The V and J ends lost 5 bases and 2 bases respectively, with 12 bases between them. The CDR3 protein is CASSPGQLNTGELFF. CDR3 bases: TGTGCCAGCAGTCCGGGTCAACTAAACACCGGGGAGCTGTTTTTT.

The rearrangement uses TRBV6-1 and TRBJ1-2; 8 nucleotides line up with TRBD1. Trimming cost V 4 bases and J 4 bases; bases outside gene matches: 17. Germline V lookup: CDR1 MNHNS, CDR2 SASEGT. The CDR3 contains 18 residues. The DNA for the CDR3 is TGTGCCAGCAGTGCGGCCAACTTAGGACAGGGAGGCGGCTATGGCTACACCTTC. This sequence encodes CASSAANLGQGGGYGYTF.

The chain is built from TRBV5-1 and TRBJ2-5, with TRBD1 matching over 8 bases. J lost 4 bases, V lost 4 bases, and 12 bases had no gene match. Looked up from germline, CDR1 is SGHRS and CDR2 is YFSETQ. The CDR3 totals 16 residues. The CDR3 region has the DNA TGCGCCAGCAGCGCCAATCCAGGGGGCCTGGGAGAGACCCAGTACTTC. It yields the protein CASSANPGGLGETQYF.

The chain is built from TRBV5-1 and TRBJ2-1; 16 nucleotides align to TRBD2. The J segment lost 7 bases and the V segment lost 3 bases, leaving 7 bases of the junction unmatched. This CDR3 spans 17 amino acids. CDR1 is SGHRS and CDR2 is YFSETQ in the germline V gene. Here the CDR3 DNA reads TGCGCCAGCAGCTCGGGACTAGCGGGAGGGTTGGGTAATGAGCAGTTCTTC. This sequence encodes CASSSGLAGGLGNEQFF.

The rearrangement links TRBV7-3 to TRBJ1-2, with D perhaps TRBD1 (5 bases). V lost 4 bases and J 4 bases, leaving 13 bases between the germline ends. The CDR3 loop spans 14 amino acids. The germline V gene has CDR1 SGHTA and CDR2 FQGTGA. For the CDR3, the DNA is TGTGCCAGCAGCTGGACAACCGAAGGCTATGGCTACACCTTC. Amino acids: CASSWTTEGYGYTF.

This clone came up a few times. The chain combines TRBV9 with TRBJ1-5; perhaps TRBD1 as D (5 bases). The CDR3 totals 15 residues. Trimming removed 0 bases at V and 6 bases at J, with 13 bases between. The germline CDR1 and CDR2 sequences are SGDLS and YYNGEE. CDR3 DNA sequence: TGTGCCAGCAGCGTAGGCGAGGGACGGGGTCAGCCCCAGCATTTT. It translates to CASSVGEGRGQPQHF.

CDR3: CASSLGTSPTYEQYF. The CDR3 coding sequence is TGTGCCAGCAGCCTCGGGACTAGCCCTACCTACGAGCAGTACTTC. The chain uses TRBV7-2 and TRBJ2-7, with 9 bases fitting TRBD2. Trimming took 5 bases from V and 2 from J; bases not matched to a gene: 7. This CDR3 has 15 amino acids. CDR1 is SGHTA, CDR2 FQGNSA, per germline.

The chain couples TRBV5-1 to TRBJ2-6; D is undetermined. The ends were cut back, 0 bases at V and 4 bases at J, with 11 bases in the middle. Germline lookup yields CDR1 SGHRS and CDR2 YFSETQ. The CDR3 spans 16 residues. CDR3 DNA sequence: TGCGCCAGCAGCTTGGGGACCCCTGCGGGGGCCAACGTCCTGACTTTC. Amino acids: CASSLGTPAGANVLTF.

The V and J genes are TRBV5-1 and TRBJ2-2, with D maybe TRBD1 (6 bases). V was pared by 0 bases and J by 1 base, with 7 bases between. Germline V gives CDR1 SGHRS, CDR2 YFSETQ. The CDR3 extends over 15 amino acids. CDR3 DNA: TGCGCCAGCAGCTTGGACAGGGTGAACACCGGGGAGCTGTTTTTT. Its translation is CASSLDRVNTGELFF.